This T cell receptor (beta chain) was sequenced for a study of T cell clonality in common variable immunodeficiency. General study findings and limits: Fewer deletions and N-nucleotide insertions were reportedly seen in common variable immunodeficiency TCR beta sequences.

Worth noting for this clone: No antigen is known for it. The read falls 3 residues short of the CDR3 end, and the missing part is taken from the germline J gene.

The table came from immunoSEQ multiplex PCR; TCRdb's copy has only in-frame clones and leaves some out. Listed for the sample are 30,000 to 40,000 clones, none seen a single time. Germline assignment: CDR1 MRHNA and CDR2 SNTAGT. Trimming took 8 bases from V and 4 from J, leaving 8 bases between them. The CDR3 runs 11 residues. V and J are TRBV6-4 and TRBJ2-5; D not resolved. This TCR was sampled from a human donor with common variable immunodeficiency. Source material: peripheral blood mononuclear cells. The CDR3 DNA, read in part, is TGTGCCAGCGGAAAGCGAGAGACC. This translates into CASGKRET. The full CDR3 reads CASGKRETQYF.